The T cell receptor (beta chain) described here comes from a study of chemoradiotherapy in HPV16-positive cancers. About the study: A couple of HPV16-positive patients' cells yielded candidate HPV-specific clones and common motifs.

This table comes from immunoSEQ multiplex PCR, and its TCRdb copy is limited to in-frame clones, with some not included. The data contain fewer than 3,500 clones, roughly 90% of them singletons. Trimming removed 10 bases from V and 1 base from J; junction bases left unmatched: 8. Germline lookup yields CDR1 MNHNS and CDR2 SASEGT. The CDR3 is made up of 14 amino acids. Remarks on this clone: The antigen is unknown.

Study-wide results and limits: Only two HPV16-positive patients supplied the functional HPV-specificity definition. For HPV16-positive patients, expanding HPV-responsive T cells associated with longer recurrence-free survival.

Sequences were derived from tumor tissue, sampled from a patient who underwent chemoradiotherapy. This receptor was identified in a human donor with HPV-associated anogenital cancer. This chain joins TRBV6-1 and TRBJ2-3; 7 nucleotides match TRBD2. CDR3 sequence reads: CATQRGGGTDTQYF. CDR3 in DNA: TGTGCCACACAGCGGGGAGGGGGCACAGATACGCAGTATTTT.